What follows describes a single T cell receptor (beta chain). Its antigen is still unknown. Produced via immunoSEQ multiplex PCR; TCRdb's table is partial and in-frame only. The sample holds more than 400,000 clones, 92% seen once. The source of the sample is a study of Ad26.COV2.S vaccination and SARS-CoV-2 variants. Study-wide context: Donor had been placed in the Ad26.COV2.S arm of the COV1001 trial.

Germline V gene data show CDR1 as SGHRS and CDR2 as YFSETQ. CDR3 length equals 14 residues. The ends were cut back, 4 bases at V and 6 bases at J, with 14 bases in the middle. Findings and caveats of the study: Reportedly, spike-specific CD8+ and CD4+ T cell responses achieved substantial breadth once vaccination had taken place. Using TCR breadth and depth analyses may have led to underestimated total T cell responses.

Treatment noted: about 20 received Ad26.COV2.S at low or high dose, single or two shots; 5 received placebo; per-sample allocation not given. All samples were drawn on day 63, counting from the first vaccine or placebo injection. Based in Boston, the donor was an adult of 18-55 years. This receptor was identified in a person aged 18-60 years who received the Ad26.COV2.S COVID-19 vaccine or a placebo. The sample consisted of peripheral blood, taken in a trial of Ad26.COV2.S vaccine versus placebo. The V call is TRBV5-1, the J call TRBJ2-4; TRBD2 is a possible D gene (5 bases). The CDR3 DNA reads as TGCGCCAGCAGCATCGGGGAGCGAGGAAACATTCAGTACTTC. Translated: CASSIGERGNIQYF.